This entry is about one T cell receptor (beta chain). Its target is unknown. This entry is derived from a study of T cell repertoires in cytomegalovirus infection. In the study overall: Well-studied HLA-B-restricted epitopes and recently identified HLA-C-restricted epitopes of CMV were both used in the study. Public TCR beta signatures provided an indication of both CMV infection and a matching HLA type. Study-level findings and limits: Based on cumulative public TCR beta family frequency, carriers of CMV plus the relevant HLA were identified. HLA-C-restricted CMV clonotypes gave the most frequent clonotype in two of eight donors.

TCRdb re-analysed the reads in MiXCR, keeping a single row per CDR3 protein. The top ten hold about 13% of the sample, which has about 400,000 distinct CDR3 sequences, roughly a third seen once. Germline CDR1 LNHDA, CDR2 SQIVND (reference sequence). The ends were cut back, 6 bases at V and 1 base at J, with 9 bases in the middle. The CDR3 runs to 13 residues. The sequenced sample was cultured PBMCs, obtained from culture after CMV antigen stimulation. The chain joins TRBV19 to TRBJ1-1; maybe TRBD1 (6 bases). This TCR came from a human donor in good health (CMV status not recorded). Some clones in this sample may be carry-over from other donors' samples. The CDR3 is CASRRGANTEAFF. The CDR3 bases are TGTGCCAGTAGGCGGGGGGCGAACACTGAAGCTTTCTTT.